These 3 T cell receptor beta chains came from one sample sequenced in a study of blood T cell repertoires in COVID-19. Clones were read by immunoSEQ multiplex PCR, and TCRdb kept only the in-frame ones, dropping some. Of roughly 230,000 clones in the sample, approximately 85% were seen once. Specimen: peripheral blood. These receptors originate from a man in his fifties or sixties with COVID-19, enrolled during active disease.

This clone was counted a single time. The rearrangement uses TRBV14 and TRBJ1-1, with 9 bases fitting TRBD1. V was clipped by 3 bases and J by 4 bases; unmatched bases: 6. CDR3 length: 15 residues. Germline V gene lookup returns CDR1 SGHDN and CDR2 FVKESK. The chain's CDR3 is CASSQYRGLRTEAFF. The CDR3 bases are TGTGCCAGCAGCCAGTACAGGGGGCTACGCACTGAAGCTTTCTTT.

This clone was seen a handful of times. The chain couples TRBV9 to TRBJ1-6, with 10 bases matching TRBD1. V was clipped by 0 bases and J by 7 bases; unmatched bases: 7. The CDR3 extends over 17 amino acids. Germline values: CDR1 SGDLS, CDR2 YYNGEE. CDR3 in DNA: TGTGCCAGCAGCGTAGCTGGGACAGGGGCGCGCAATTCACCCCTCCACTTT. Translation: CASSVAGTGARNSPLHF.

The chain uses TRBV18 and TRBJ2-3; perhaps TRBD1 as D (6 bases). There are 14 residues in the CDR3. Germline-derived CDR1 and CDR2 are KGHSH and LQKENI. V lost 3 bases, J lost 2 bases, and 9 bases lay in between. This CDR3 is CASSPRTDTDTQYF. The CDR3 coding sequence is TGTGCCAGCTCACCGCGGACAGACACAGATACGCAGTATTTT.